This T cell receptor (beta chain) was identified during a study of cytomegalovirus exposure and HLA in healthy donors. PCR employed 60 Vbeta and 13 Jbeta primers. Only in-frame clones appear in the TCRdb table, and some are missing; sequencing was by immunoSEQ multiplex PCR. The table lists about 190,000 clones, roughly 13% of them singletons. There are a few counts of this clone. Its antigen is still unknown. The CDR3 spans 12 residues. Deletions cut 8 bases from V and 4 bases from J, with 12 bases between. The V gene's germline CDR1 is SEHNR and CDR2 FQNEAQ (reference sequence). The study, taken as a whole, reports: Associated with cytomegalovirus, according to the listing, were some 180 TCR beta chains. Later genetic work tied a missense DCLRE1C variant to beta-chain V and J trimming.

The sample taken for sequencing was PBMCs. The chain is built from TRBV7-9 and TRBJ2-7; D ambiguous. The source is a man in his fifties or sixties in good health and CMV-seropositive. The CDR3 DNA reads as TGTGCCAGCGGCTCCCTCGAGTACGAGCAGTACTTC. Encoded protein: CASGSLEYEQYF.